A single sample is the source of the 15 T cell receptor beta chains below, sequenced in a study of human versus mouse CDR3 diversity and MHC coevolution. Profiling relied on immunoSEQ multiplex PCR, and the TCRdb table lists in-frame clones only, not all of them. The sample lists about 83,000 clones, 92% occurring once. The sequencing input was naive CD4+ T cells from blood. Subset of the sample: CD45RO-negative CD62L-positive naive CD4 T cells. These receptors were obtained from a person between 25 and 75 years old in good health.

The genes are TRBV28 and TRBJ1-4; 10 bases agree with TRBD1. Looked up from germline, CDR1 is MDHEN and CDR2 is SYDVKM. The CDR3 has 15 amino acids. V shed 6 bases, J shed 6 bases, and the junction held 7 bases outside the gene matches. CDR3 amino acids: CASSIGTGADEKLFF. In nucleotides, the CDR3 is TGTGCCAGCAGCATCGGGACAGGGGCAGATGAAAAACTGTTTTTT.

The chain links TRBV19 to TRBJ1-2, with TRBD1 as a possible D gene (5 bases). The CDR3 length is 12 residues. CDR1 and CDR2 (germline): LNHDA, SQIVND (reference sequence). Trimming stripped 8 bases from V and 7 bases from J, with 14 bases between. As DNA, the CDR3 is TGTGCCAGTCAAGGGGTTTACGGTGGCTACACCTTC. Amino acids: CASQGVYGGYTF.

The V call is TRBV11-2, the J call TRBJ2-7, with TRBD1 as a possible D gene (6 bases). Germline V gene data show CDR1 as SGHAT and CDR2 as FQNNGV. This CDR3 region has 15 residues. Trimming left V 2 bases short and J 2 bases short, with 13 bases between. The CDR3 DNA follows: TGTGCCAGCAGCTTATCCGGACAGAAGACCTACGAGCAGTACTTC. As protein: CASSLSGQKTYEQYF.

The rearrangement uses TRBV18 and TRBJ2-1; 13 positions agree with TRBD2. The V segment lost 6 bases and the J segment 8 bases; nucleotides outside the gene matches: 10. The length of the CDR3 is 16 residues. The germline V gene encodes CDR1 KGHSH and CDR2 LQKENI. This chain's CDR3 is CASSPGTSGTRDEQFF. DNA for the CDR3: TGTGCCAGCTCCCCGGGGACTAGCGGGACTAGGGATGAGCAGTTCTTC.

This clone was observed a single time. The chain joins TRBV14 to TRBJ1-6; 11 nucleotides align to TRBD1. Trimming took 4 bases from V and 10 from J; bases not matched to a gene: 15. Germline V gene data show CDR1 as SGHDN and CDR2 as FVKESK. The CDR3 totals 18 residues. CDR3 sequence reads: CASSPTPGQGGGNSPLHF. The CDR3 bases are TGTGCCAGCAGCCCCACCCCGGGACAGGGGGGGGGAAACTCACCCCTCCACTTT.

This chain uses TRBV5-1 with TRBJ1-2; D unclear. CDR1 and CDR2 (germline): SGHRS, YFSETQ. The CDR3 totals 13 residues. Between the trimmed V and J ends, which lost 0 bases and 4 bases, there was a span of 7 bases. DNA of the CDR3: TGCGCCAGCAGCTTGGATGCGGTCTATGGCTACACCTTC. Protein: CASSLDAVYGYTF.

The chain joins TRBV18 to TRBJ2-2; D ambiguous. The CDR3 runs 17 residues. Per the germline V gene, CDR1 is KGHSH and CDR2 is LQKENI. Trimming stripped 4 bases from V and 6 bases from J, with 21 bases between. The CDR3 region is CASSRDIREASAGELFF. CDR3 DNA sequence: TGTGCCAGCTCACGCGATATTAGAGAGGCTTCCGCCGGGGAGCTGTTTTTT.

The J gene is TRBJ1-3, the V gene TRBV6-1; 7 bases match TRBD1. CDR1 and CDR2 (germline): MNHNS, SASEGT. The J segment lost 0 bases and the V segment lost 6 bases, leaving 5 bases of the junction unmatched. The CDR3 is 15 residues long. This CDR3 reads CASRRTGGSGNTIYF. The DNA for the CDR3 is TGTGCCAGCAGGAGGACAGGCGGCTCTGGAAACACCATATATTTT.

This clone has only one observation. The V gene is TRBV5-5, the J gene TRBJ2-1; D remains ambiguous. The CDR3 covers 13 residues. The germline V and J ends were trimmed by 4 bases and 4 bases, with 9 bases remaining between them. CDR1 is SGHKS and CDR2 is YYEKEE in the germline V gene (reference sequence). Here the CDR3 DNA reads TGTGCCAGCAGCCCGGTCGGTTACAATGAGCAGTTCTTC. Protein product: CASSPVGYNEQFF.

The chain links TRBV6-1 to TRBJ2-7; a weak D match, TRBD1 (6 bases). The CDR3 extends over 14 amino acids. Germline CDR1 MNHNS, CDR2 SASEGT. Between the trimmed V and J ends, which lost 4 bases and 5 bases, there was a span of 15 bases. CDR3 bases: TGTGCCAGCAGTGCTGGGACAAATTATGACGAGCAGTACTTC. Its protein is CASSAGTNYDEQYF.

The chain carries TRBV18 and TRBJ2-5; tentative D call: TRBD1 (5 bases). This CDR3 is built from 15 residues. V was clipped by 3 bases and J by 4 bases, with 15 bases between them. CDR1 and CDR2 from the germline V gene are KGHSH and LQKENI. CDR3 amino acids: CASSPTAGSIETQYF. The CDR3 coding sequence is TGTGCCAGCTCACCTACGGCAGGGTCAATAGAGACCCAGTACTTC. The full variable domain, completed using reference TRBV18 and TRBJ2-5, is NAGVMQNPRHLVRRRGQEARLRCSPMKGHSHVYWYRQLPEEGLKFMVYLQKENIIDESGMPKERFSAEFPKEGPSILRIQQVVRGDSAAYFCASSPTAGSIETQYFGPGTRLLVL.

V is TRBV6-1 and J is TRBJ1-6; no clear D gene. This CDR3 region has 11 residues. V lost 3 bases, J lost 10 bases, and 4 bases lay in between. Germline loops: CDR1 MNHNS, CDR2 SASEGT. The CDR3 loop reads CASSDISPLHF. The DNA for the CDR3 is TGTGCCAGCAGTGATATATCACCCCTCCACTTT.

V is TRBV9 and J is TRBJ2-2; D is unclear. The CDR3 length is 14 residues. Looked up from germline, CDR1 is SGDLS and CDR2 is YYNGEE. V lost 0 bases and J lost 1, with 4 bases in between. This CDR3 is CASSVGQNTGELFF. CDR3 nucleotide sequence: TGTGCCAGCAGCGTAGGACAGAACACCGGGGAGCTGTTTTTT.

This clone is a singleton in its sample. The V and J genes are TRBV6-5 and TRBJ2-2; TRBD2 matches at 9 bases. V shed 6 bases and J 1 base; nucleotides not matched to a gene: 3. This CDR3 contains 15 residues. The germline V gene encodes CDR1 MNHEY and CDR2 SVGAGI. The CDR3 protein is CASSRLAENTGELFF. For the CDR3, the DNA is TGTGCCAGCAGCCGACTAGCGGAGAACACCGGGGAGCTGTTTTTT.

The chain carries TRBV9 and TRBJ1-1; D gene unclear. The germline V and J ends were trimmed by 0 bases and 7 bases, with 4 bases remaining between them. The germline V gene encodes CDR1 SGDLS and CDR2 YYNGEE. CDR3 length: 11 residues. The CDR3 reads CASSVAIEAFF. DNA of the CDR3: TGTGCCAGCAGCGTAGCCATTGAAGCTTTCTTT.